This passage covers 6 T cell receptor beta chains from one sample sequenced in a study of blood T cell repertoires in COVID-19. The repertoire was sequenced with immunoSEQ multiplex PCR; TCRdb's copy has only in-frame clones and lacks some. The data hold some 190,000 clones, with roughly 86% observed a single time. Sequences were obtained from PBMCs or T cells enriched from blood (not recorded which). The receptors shown here come from a man aged 40-55 years with acute COVID-19.

This clone was picked up one time. A junction boundary mismatches the germline segment, possibly from a read error. V is TRBV7-7 and J is TRBJ2-5; 7 nucleotides match TRBD2. The CDR3 contains 16 residues. Germline CDR1 reads SSHAT; CDR2 reads FNYEAQ (reference sequence). The chain's CDR3 is CASSLSGLVGEETQYF. For the CDR3, the DNA is TGTGCTAGCAGCTTATCCGGACTAGTGGGGGAGGAGACCCAGTACTTC.

The chain has TRBV6-4 and TRBJ2-1; tentatively, D is TRBD2 (6 bases). This CDR3 is built from 11 residues. The germline gives CDR1 MRHNA, CDR2 SNTAGT. Trimming took off 6 bases at V and 9 bases at J, with 9 bases between the two ends. The CDR3 region is CASRGGSEQFF. CDR3 in DNA: TGTGCCAGCAGGGGGGGATCTGAGCAGTTCTTC.

The CDR3 reads CAWSTRSYQPQHF. The CDR3 DNA is TGTGCCTGGAGTACACGCTCGTATCAGCCCCAGCATTTT. This chain joins TRBV30 and TRBJ1-5, with D unresolved. The CDR3 contains 13 residues. Germline lookup yields CDR1 GTSNPN and CDR2 SVGIG (reference sequence). Between the trimmed V and J ends, which lost 2 bases and 5 bases, there was a span of 10 bases.

This chain connects TRBV19 to TRBJ2-7; TRBD2 matches at 11 bases. Trimming removed 4 bases from V and 2 bases from J; junction bases left unmatched: 7. This CDR3 region has 16 residues. Germline CDR1 and CDR2: LNHDA and SQIVND (reference sequence). DNA of the CDR3: TGTGCCAGTAGTACAACCCGACTAGCGGGGACCTACGAGCAGTACTTC. Its protein product is CASSTTRLAGTYEQYF.

This clone showed up just a few times. The rearrangement joins TRBV6-1 to TRBJ2-7, with D possibly matching TRBD2 (5 bases). The ends were cut back, 3 bases at V and 3 bases at J, with 12 bases in the middle. The CDR3 spans 14 residues. Germline CDR1 MNHNS, CDR2 SASEGT. The DNA for the CDR3 is TGTGCCAGCAGTGACAGAGGGATCCGCTACGAGCAGTACTTC. Translating it yields CASSDRGIRYEQYF.

The V call is TRBV24-1, the J call TRBJ2-2, with D tentatively TRBD1 (5 bases). V was clipped by 9 bases and J by 5 bases, with 9 bases between them. The CDR3 covers 12 residues. Germline V gene lookup returns CDR1 KGHDR and CDR2 SFDVKD. Written as DNA, the CDR3 is TGTGCCACCGGGCAGGGTACCGGGGAGCTGTTTTTT. Residues: CATGQGTGELFF.